Shown below are 20 T cell receptor beta chains from a single sample sequenced in a study of early T cells in non-severe SARS-CoV-2 infection. TCRdb independently ran MiXCR on the 5' RACE reads; one entry per CDR3 protein. Among 65,000 to 85,000 distinct CDR3 sequences listed, 9% to 10% were seen once. Sequences were derived from whole blood, sampled at baseline. These receptors were taken from an adult who was a healthcare worker with PCR-confirmed SARS-CoV-2 infection or an uninfected control (not recorded which).

This clonotype occurred a few times. The chain uses TRBV12-3 or TRBV12-4 and TRBJ2-1; 10 positions match TRBD2. V dropped 7 bases and J dropped 1; count of bases not matched to a gene: 7. The CDR3 spans 16 residues. CDR3 nucleotides: TGTGCCAGCACCCCGACTAGCGGGTTGTCCTACAATGAGCAGTTCTTC. Translated, it gives CASTPTSGLSYNEQFF.

This clonotype was recorded at least ten times. The gene calls are TRBV20-1 and TRBJ2-1; possible D gene TRBD1, 6 bases. The CDR3 runs to 13 residues. Deletions cut 0 bases from V and 7 bases from J, with 10 bases between. The germline CDR1 and CDR2 sequences are DFQATT and SNEGSKA (reference sequence). The CDR3 is CSARDPQGNEQFF. In nucleotides, the CDR3 is TGCAGTGCTAGAGACCCACAGGGAAATGAGCAGTTCTTC.

Ten or more counts support this clonotype. The chain is built from TRBV7-3 and TRBJ2-1; D unresolved. V dropped 4 bases and J dropped 6 bases, with 10 bases sitting between them. The CDR3 consists of 13 residues. Germline CDR1 reads SGHTA; CDR2 reads FQGTGA. This CDR3 reads CASSSYSGNEQFF. Here the CDR3 DNA reads TGTGCCAGCAGCTCTTATTCGGGCAATGAGCAGTTCTTC.

This sequence joins TRBV13 and TRBJ2-2; 10 bases are shared with TRBD2. Germline CDR1 is PRHDT and CDR2 is FYEKMQ (reference sequence). V shed 4 bases and J 7 bases; nucleotides not matched to a gene: 9. The CDR3 sequence is 16 residues long. The CDR3 loop reads CASSYPGTSVVGELFF. CDR3 sequence (DNA): TGTGCCAGCAGCTACCCCGGGACTAGCGTTGTCGGGGAGCTGTTTTTT. The whole variable domain, filled in from reference TRBV13 and TRBJ2-2, reads AAGVIQSPRHLIKEKRETATLKCYPIPRHDTVYWYQQGPGQDPQFLISFYEKMQSDKGSIPDRFSAQQFSDYHSELNMSSLELGDSALYFCASSYPGTSVVGELFFGEGSRLTVL.

This clonotype was seen a handful of times. The chain uses TRBV9 and TRBJ1-6; 7 nucleotides match TRBD1. CDR1 is SGDLS, CDR2 YYNGEE, per germline. Unmatched junction bases numbered 6, after V lost 3 bases and J lost 12 bases. This CDR3 spans 13 amino acids. The CDR3 protein is CASSANRGRPLHF. In DNA, the CDR3 is TGTGCCAGCAGCGCAAACAGGGGCCGACCCCTCCACTTT.

This clonotype was found a few times. The chain joins TRBV7-4 to TRBJ2-3; 10 nucleotides agree with TRBD2. Trimming removed 2 bases from V and 5 bases from J; junction bases left unmatched: 7. CDR3 size: 16 residues. Germline CDR1 reads SGHVT; CDR2 reads SQSDAQ. CDR3 amino acids: CASSLKREGLGDTQYF. For the CDR3, the DNA is TGTGCCAGCAGCTTAAAGCGGGAGGGCCTGGGAGATACGCAGTATTTT.

This clonotype was seen many times. V is TRBV6-1 and J is TRBJ2-1; possible D gene TRBD2, 5 bases. V lost 6 bases to trimming and J lost 4 bases, with 7 bases between them. This CDR3 has 12 residues. Germline CDR1 is MNHNS and CDR2 is SASEGT. CDR3 DNA sequence: TGTGCCAGCAGGGAGGCGTACAATGAGCAGTTCTTC. Protein: CASREAYNEQFF.

This clonotype occurred many times. CDR3 sequence reads: CASSPRGTQETQYF. The DNA of the CDR3 is TGTGCCAGCAGCCCCCGGGGAACCCAAGAGACCCAGTACTTC. This sequence joins TRBV7-3 and TRBJ2-5; D is possibly TRBD2 (5 bases). This CDR3 has 14 residues. Trimming took 5 bases from V and 1 from J, leaving 11 bases between them. The germline V gene encodes CDR1 SGHTA and CDR2 FQGTGA.

This clonotype was observed at least ten times. V and J are TRBV7-3 and TRBJ2-2; D might be TRBD2 (6 bases). Trimming stripped 0 bases from V and 6 bases from J, with 14 bases between. The CDR3 covers 16 residues. The germline CDR1 and CDR2 sequences are SGHTA and FQGTGA. CDR3 nucleotides: TGTGCCAGCAGCTTAACGAGGCTCCCGGGGGCCGGGGAGCTGTTTTTT. This gives the protein CASSLTRLPGAGELFF.

The table lists this clonotype with a few counts. V and J are TRBV7-2 and TRBJ2-1; possible D gene TRBD2, 5 bases. Trimming took off 1 base at V and 2 bases at J, with 9 bases between the two ends. Germline-derived CDR1 and CDR2 are SGHTA and FQGNSA. This CDR3 spans 15 amino acids. The CDR3: CASSLEPGTYNEQFF. CDR3 nucleotides: TGTGCCAGCAGCTTAGAGCCCGGGACCTACAATGAGCAGTTCTTC.

This clonotype was seen only a few times. The chain recombines TRBV20-1 with TRBJ2-2; D is undetermined. Trimming pared 0 bases from V and 0 bases from J, leaving 14 bases between. The CDR3 is made up of 17 amino acids. Germline V gene lookup returns CDR1 DFQATT and CDR2 SNEGSKA (reference sequence). The CDR3 loop is CSARDVIGKPNTGELFF. CDR3 bases: TGCAGTGCTAGAGATGTGATAGGTAAACCGAACACCGGGGAGCTGTTTTTT.

This clonotype was seen only a few times. The genes are TRBV2 and TRBJ1-1; D gene ambiguous. Germline V gives CDR1 SNHLY, CDR2 FYNNEI. CDR3 size: 13 residues. Trimming shortened V by 0 bases and J by 6 bases, and 8 bases separated the two germline ends. Written as DNA, the CDR3 is TGTGCCAGCAGTGAAGCGTATATAGCTGAAGCTTTCTTT. Translating gives CASSEAYIAEAFF.

This clonotype was observed many times. The J gene is TRBJ1-6, the V gene TRBV6-5; a possible D gene is TRBD1 (5 bases). Trimming took 6 bases from V and 6 from J, leaving 12 bases between them. This CDR3 has 14 amino acids. Looked up from germline, CDR1 is MNHEY and CDR2 is SVGAGI. This CDR3 reads CASSPQVFNSPLHF. CDR3 sequence (DNA): TGTGCCAGCAGCCCACAGGTTTTTAATTCACCCCTCCACTTT.

This clonotype was found many times. The genes are TRBV29-1 and TRBJ1-3, with D possibly TRBD1 on 6 matching bases. V dropped 2 bases and J dropped 2 bases, with 7 bases sitting between them. CDR1 and CDR2 (germline): SQVTM, ANQGSEA. CDR3 length equals 13 residues. The CDR3 loop reads CSVENRAGNTIYF. The CDR3 nucleotides are TGCAGCGTTGAAAACAGGGCTGGAAACACCATATATTTT.

This clonotype showed up just a few times. This rearrangement joins TRBV7-9 to TRBJ2-3, with 7 bases matching TRBD2. V lost 6 bases and J lost 6; bases outside the gene matches: 9. This CDR3 has 14 amino acids. Germline V gives CDR1 SEHNR, CDR2 FQNEAQ (reference sequence). CDR3 amino acids: CASRRRELEDTQYF. The CDR3 DNA follows: TGTGCCAGCAGGAGGCGGGAGTTAGAGGATACGCAGTATTTT.

This clonotype was recorded many times. The chain recombines TRBV15 with TRBJ1-4; D ambiguous. Trimming removed 2 bases at V and 5 bases at J, with 6 bases between. CDR3 size: 13 residues. The germline V gene has CDR1 LNHNV and CDR2 YYDKDF (reference sequence). The CDR3 is CATSRQRNEKLFF. The DNA for the CDR3 is TGTGCCACCAGCAGACAGAGGAATGAAAAACTGTTTTTT.

This clonotype has at least ten counts. The chain has TRBV29-1 and TRBJ2-1; no firm D call. The ends were cut back, 4 bases at V and 4 bases at J, with 11 bases in the middle. Per the germline V gene, CDR1 is SQVTM and CDR2 is ANQGSEA. This CDR3 has 13 amino acids. CDR3 DNA: TGCAGCGTTGCGGTGAACGGTTACAATGAGCAGTTCTTC. Its translation: CSVAVNGYNEQFF.

This clonotype was seen repeatedly, ten times or more. This CDR3 reads CASSHSVSGRTYTQYF. The CDR3 DNA sequence: TGTGCCAGCAGTCACAGCGTTAGCGGGAGGACTTATACGCAGTATTTT. The genes are TRBV6-5 and TRBJ2-3, with 10 bases that match TRBD2. Germline V CDR1 and CDR2: MNHEY, SVGAGI. The CDR3 loop spans 16 amino acids. With 5 bases clipped from V and 7 bases from J, the junction kept 12 bases outside the gene matches.

This clonotype occurred once. The V gene is TRBV5-1, the J gene TRBJ2-2, with 7 bases fitting TRBD2. The CDR3 loop spans 16 amino acids. From germline, CDR1 is SGHRS and CDR2 YFSETQ. The J segment lost 2 bases and the V segment lost 2 bases, leaving 6 bases of the junction unmatched. The CDR3 protein is CASSFLASGNTGELFF. DNA of the CDR3: TGCGCCAGCAGCTTCCTTGCTAGCGGTAACACCGGGGAGCTGTTTTTT.

This clonotype was counted a few times. The chain uses TRBV19 and TRBJ1-5, with TRBD1 identical over 7 bases. V lost 2 bases and J lost 2; bases outside the gene matches: 0. This CDR3 comprises 14 residues. Germline CDR1 LNHDA, CDR2 SQIVND (reference sequence). The CDR3 sequence is CASSIQGGNQPQHF. The CDR3 bases are TGTGCCAGTAGTATACAGGGGGGCAATCAGCCCCAGCATTTT.